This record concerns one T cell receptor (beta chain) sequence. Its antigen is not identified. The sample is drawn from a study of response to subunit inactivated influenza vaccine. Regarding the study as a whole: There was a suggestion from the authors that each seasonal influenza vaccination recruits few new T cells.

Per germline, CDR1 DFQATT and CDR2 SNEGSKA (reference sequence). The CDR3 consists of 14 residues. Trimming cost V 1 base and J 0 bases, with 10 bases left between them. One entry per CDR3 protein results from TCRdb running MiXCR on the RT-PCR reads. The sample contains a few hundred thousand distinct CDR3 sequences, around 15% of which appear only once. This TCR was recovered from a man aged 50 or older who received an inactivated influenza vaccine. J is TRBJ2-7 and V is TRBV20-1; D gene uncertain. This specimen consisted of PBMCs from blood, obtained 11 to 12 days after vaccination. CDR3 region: CSARAPSSSYEQYF. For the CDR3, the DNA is TGCAGTGCTAGAGCTCCCTCGAGCTCCTACGAGCAGTACTTC.